The 6 T cell receptor beta chains reported below all come from one sample, sequenced in a study of CD8 T cells in acute hepatitis C reinfection. Generated by immunoSEQ multiplex PCR, the TCRdb table keeps only in-frame clones and is missing some. The sample contains around 36,000 clones, roughly 88% of which appear only once. Time point here: naive CD8 control sorted from an acute-time-point sample. The source material was naive CD8+ T cells from PBMCs. The receptors stem from a woman aged 18-30 years who spontaneously cleared hepatitis C infection.

This chain links TRBV7-9 with TRBJ1-2; D unclear. The germline V gene has CDR1 SEHNR and CDR2 FQNEAQ (reference sequence). V was pared by 7 bases and J by 4 bases, with 16 bases between. The CDR3 is made up of 14 amino acids. The CDR3 DNA reads TGTGCCAGCATCCACCGTTGGACGGCCTATGGCTACACCTTC. Its translation is CASIHRWTAYGYTF.

This chain uses TRBV30 with TRBJ1-1; a weak D match, TRBD1 (5 bases). CDR3 length equals 12 residues. Trimming took off 5 bases at V and 1 base at J, with 8 bases between the two ends. Germline CDR1 GTSNPN, CDR2 SVGIG (reference sequence). The CDR3 DNA follows: TGTGCCTGGGATCAGGGGAACACTGAAGCTTTCTTT. Protein sequence: CAWDQGNTEAFF.

The V and J genes are TRBV7-6 and TRBJ1-3, with a tentative D call TRBD1 (5 bases). Germline V gene sequence: CDR1 SGHVS, CDR2 FNYEAQ. This CDR3 has 16 residues. Trimming cost V 5 bases and J 0 bases, with 14 bases left between them. CDR3 nucleotides: TGTGCCAGCAGCCCCAATACAGGACCCTCTGGAAACACCATATATTTT. Protein sequence: CASSPNTGPSGNTIYF.

This chain joins TRBV7-6 and TRBJ2-2; 11 nucleotides agree with TRBD2. Germline values: CDR1 SGHVS, CDR2 FNYEAQ. CDR3 length equals 20 residues. The V gene end was trimmed by 1 base and the J gene end by 5 bases; junction bases not matched to a gene: 15. Here the CDR3 reads CASSLEVAGGRRNWTGELFF. CDR3 nucleotide sequence: TGTGCCAGCAGCTTAGAAGTAGCGGGAGGGCGTCGTAACTGGACCGGGGAGCTGTTTTTT.

The sample holds one count of this clone. This chain connects TRBV27 to TRBJ1-4; D is uncertain. The CDR3 spans 12 residues. V was pared by 2 bases and J by 4 bases, with 2 bases between. The germline V gene encodes CDR1 MNHEY and CDR2 SMNVEV (reference sequence). The CDR3 is CASSLDNEKLFF. For the CDR3, the DNA is TGTGCCAGCAGTTTAGATAATGAAAAACTGTTTTTT.

The chain has TRBV2 and TRBJ2-5, with 10 bases fitting TRBD2. Trimming removed 8 bases from V and 2 bases from J; junction bases left unmatched: 8. The CDR3 has 15 residues. CDR1 and CDR2 (germline): SNHLY, FYNNEI. CDR3 DNA sequence: TGTGCCAGCGAGGAGCCAGCGGGAGGGCAAGAGACCCAGTACTTC. As protein: CASEEPAGGQETQYF.